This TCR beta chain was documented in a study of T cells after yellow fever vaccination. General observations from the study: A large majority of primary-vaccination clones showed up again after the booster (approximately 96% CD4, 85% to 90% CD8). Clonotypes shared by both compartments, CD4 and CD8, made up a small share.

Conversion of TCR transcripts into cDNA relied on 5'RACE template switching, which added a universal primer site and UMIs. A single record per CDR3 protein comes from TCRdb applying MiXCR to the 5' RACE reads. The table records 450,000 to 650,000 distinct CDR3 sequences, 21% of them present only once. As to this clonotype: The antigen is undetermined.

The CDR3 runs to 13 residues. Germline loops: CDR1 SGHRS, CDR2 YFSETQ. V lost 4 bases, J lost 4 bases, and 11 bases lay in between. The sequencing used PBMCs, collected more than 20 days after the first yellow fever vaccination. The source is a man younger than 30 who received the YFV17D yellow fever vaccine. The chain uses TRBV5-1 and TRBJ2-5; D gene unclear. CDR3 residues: CASSARFTETQYF. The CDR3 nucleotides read TGCGCCAGCAGCGCGAGATTTACAGAGACCCAGTACTTC.